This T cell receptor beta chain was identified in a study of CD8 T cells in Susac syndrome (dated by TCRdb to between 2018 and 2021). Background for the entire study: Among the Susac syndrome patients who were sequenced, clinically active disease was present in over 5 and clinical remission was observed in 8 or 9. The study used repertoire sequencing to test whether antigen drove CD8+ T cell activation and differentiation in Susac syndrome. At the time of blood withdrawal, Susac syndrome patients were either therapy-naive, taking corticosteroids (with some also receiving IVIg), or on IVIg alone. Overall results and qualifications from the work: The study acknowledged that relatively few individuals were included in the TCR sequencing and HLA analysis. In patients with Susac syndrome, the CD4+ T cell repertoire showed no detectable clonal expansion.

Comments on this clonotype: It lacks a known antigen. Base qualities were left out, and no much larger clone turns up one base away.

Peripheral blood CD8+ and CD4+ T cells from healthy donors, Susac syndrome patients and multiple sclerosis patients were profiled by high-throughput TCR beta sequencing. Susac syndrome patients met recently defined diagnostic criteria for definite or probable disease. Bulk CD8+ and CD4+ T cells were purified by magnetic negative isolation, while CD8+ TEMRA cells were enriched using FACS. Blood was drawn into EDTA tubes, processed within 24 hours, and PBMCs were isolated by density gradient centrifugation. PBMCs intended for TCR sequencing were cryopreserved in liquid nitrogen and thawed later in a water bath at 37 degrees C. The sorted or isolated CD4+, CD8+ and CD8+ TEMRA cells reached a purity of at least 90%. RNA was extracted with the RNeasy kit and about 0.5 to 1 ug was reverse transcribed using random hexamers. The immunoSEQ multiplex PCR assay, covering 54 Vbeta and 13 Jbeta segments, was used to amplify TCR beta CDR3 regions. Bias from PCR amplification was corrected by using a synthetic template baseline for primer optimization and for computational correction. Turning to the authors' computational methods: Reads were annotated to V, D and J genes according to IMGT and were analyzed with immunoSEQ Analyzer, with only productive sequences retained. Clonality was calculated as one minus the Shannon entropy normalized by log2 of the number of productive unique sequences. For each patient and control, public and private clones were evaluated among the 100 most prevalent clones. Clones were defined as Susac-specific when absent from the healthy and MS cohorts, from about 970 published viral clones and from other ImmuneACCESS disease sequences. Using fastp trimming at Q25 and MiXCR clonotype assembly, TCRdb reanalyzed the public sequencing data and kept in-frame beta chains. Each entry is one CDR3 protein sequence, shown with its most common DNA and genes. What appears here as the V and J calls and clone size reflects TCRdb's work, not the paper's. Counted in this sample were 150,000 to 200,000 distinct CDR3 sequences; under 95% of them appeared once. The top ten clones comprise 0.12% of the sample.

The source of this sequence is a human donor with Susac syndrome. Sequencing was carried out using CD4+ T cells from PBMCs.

CDR3 sequence: CATLGRGPYTPTRSSYNEQFF. The nucleotide sequence is TGTGCCACCCTAGGGCGGGGGCCGTACACCCCAACCAGAAGCTCCTACAATGAGCAGTTCTTC. The chain employs TRBV15 and TRBJ2-1; TRBD2 could be the D gene, as 7 bases match. The V and J ends are trimmed by 8 bases and 0 bases, leaving 32 bases between them. The CDR3 covers 21 residues, taking in both the cysteine and the phenylalanine. CDR3 DNA is the only sequence kept; it has 63 bases, read in frame from the first base. CDR1 and CDR2, looked up from the germline V gene (reference sequence), are LNHNV and YYDKDF.